This TCR beta chain emerged from a study of identical twins. Findings and caveats of the study: Cross-sectional statistical analysis, not tracking of the same donors, underpinned the conclusions. Twin pairs had excess sharing that was weaker in beta out-of-frame sequences.

Template switching added a universal primer site, and cDNA bore unique molecular identifiers. One entry per CDR3 protein results from TCRdb running MiXCR on the 5' RACE reads. The table includes around 960,000 distinct CDR3 sequences, roughly an eighth detected once. Points on this clonotype: Its cognate antigen is unknown.

Trimming pared 5 bases from V and 4 bases from J, leaving 17 bases between. The germline V gene has CDR1 DFQATT and CDR2 SNEGSKA (reference sequence). This CDR3 has 15 amino acids. This sample also appeared in a second study, on yellow fever vaccine responses in identical twins.

This chain joins TRBV20-1 and TRBJ2-2; D tentatively fits TRBD1 or TRBD2 (5 bases each). Sample: PBMCs. This sequence originates from a woman aged 18-29 years in good health. CDR3 residues: CSASGGGVPTGELFF. The CDR3 DNA follows: TGCAGTGCTTCCGGTGGGGGAGTCCCCACCGGGGAGCTGTTTTTT.